The present T cell receptor (beta chain) was sequenced within a study of radiotherapy plus CTLA-4 blockade in lung cancer. Study as a whole: Objective responses were observed in around 17% of patients, and disease control was achieved by 30% to 35%.

Profiled with immunoSEQ multiplex PCR; TCRdb holds only in-frame clones, not every one. This sample has about 53,000 clones; roughly 84% occur once, and the top ten carry 25% to 35%. This CDR3 has 14 amino acids. CDR1 is LNHDA and CDR2 is SQIVND in the germline V gene (reference sequence). Trimming shortened V by 3 bases and J by 3 bases, and 11 bases separated the two germline ends. This TCR derives from a human donor with non-small cell lung cancer whose response to radiotherapy plus ipilimumab could not be evaluated. The input for sequencing was peripheral blood, taken from a patient treated with radiotherapy plus ipilimumab. The V and J genes are TRBV19 and TRBJ1-2; D not certain. The CDR3 protein is CASSISRTYYGYTF. In nucleotides, the CDR3 is TGTGCCAGTAGTATTTCGAGAACCTACTATGGCTACACCTTC.